This entry describes one T cell receptor beta chain. A much larger clonotype is one base distant, so this may be a read error. The conserved final phenylalanine or tryptophan is absent from the CDR3, which likely points to a read error. The entry originates in a study of molecular identifiers for immune sequencing clone quantification. TCRdb independently ran MiXCR on the PCR reads; one entry per CDR3 protein. The repertoire holds some 650,000 distinct CDR3 sequences, with less than 20% as singletons. Germline-derived CDR1 and CDR2 are SGHVS and FNYEAQ. The CDR3 has 14 residues. The ends were cut back, 0 bases at V and 3 bases at J, with 9 bases in the middle.

The receptor comes from a human donor in good health. Some libraries in this study had Jurkat cell RNA spiked in. Sequencing was performed on naive CD8+ T cells from blood, with Jurkat cell RNA spiked in. Subset noted: FACS-sorted CD8+CD4-CCR7+CD45RA+ naive T cells. The chain joins TRBV7-6 to TRBJ2-7; unclear D gene. This CDR3 is CASSLAATGYEQYL. The CDR3 DNA sequence: TGTGCCAGCAGCTTAGCCGCGACTGGCTACGAGCAGTACCTC.